The clone carrying this T cell receptor (beta chain) was recorded many times. The target antigen is unknown. The entry originates in a study of T-cell memory formation after mild COVID-19. Study-wide results and caveats: Confirmation of SARS-CoV-2 specificity was lacking for second-wave clones peaking day 37.

TCRdb redid the calling of the 5' RACE reads with MiXCR, one entry per CDR3 protein. Here the sample spans around 200,000 distinct CDR3 sequences, 7.5% to 10% being singletons. The CDR3 consists of 16 residues. Germline lookup yields CDR1 SGHTA and CDR2 FQGNSA. Trimming removed 0 bases from V and 4 bases from J; junction bases left unmatched: 6. Sample: PBMCs or a T cell subset sorted from them (not recorded which). The chain joins TRBV7-2 to TRBJ1-2; TRBD1 matches at 9 bases. The TCR comes from a man in his late teens or twenties who had mild COVID-19 (a few samples of this study predate the infection). Cell type and time point are not known. The CDR3 here is CASSLAAGQGSYGYTF. CDR3 bases: TGTGCCAGCAGCTTAGCGGCGGGACAGGGCTCCTATGGCTACACCTTC. The variable domain in full, completed from reference TRBV7-2 and TRBJ1-2, reads GAGVSQSPSNKVTEKGKDVELRCDPISGHTALYWYRQSLGQGLEFLIYFQGNSAPDKSGLPSDRFSAERTGGSVSTLTIQRTQQEDSAVYLCASSLAAGQGSYGYTFGSGTRLTVV.